Shown below are 27 T cell receptor beta chains from a single sample sequenced in a study of blood T cell repertoires in COVID-19. The protocol was immunoSEQ multiplex PCR, while the TCRdb copy is restricted to in-frame clones and leaves out a portion. The sample has roughly 200,000 clones, 80% to 85% seen once. The sequencing sample was made of peripheral blood. These receptors all stem from a woman aged 80 or older with active or convalescent COVID-19.

This chain connects TRBV9 to TRBJ2-7; TRBD1 might be the D (6 bases). Germline V gene lookup returns CDR1 SGDLS and CDR2 YYNGEE. Trimming stripped 0 bases from V and 6 bases from J, with 13 bases between. The CDR3 totals 14 residues. DNA for the CDR3: TGTGCCAGCAGCGTAGGTTGGGGGCGTGCCGAGCAGTACTTC. It codes for CASSVGWGRAEQYF.

The chain is built from TRBV6-5 and TRBJ1-6; D may be TRBD1 (5 bases). Germline V gene sequence: CDR1 MNHEY, CDR2 SVGAGI. The CDR3 is 13 residues long. The ends were cut back, 2 bases at V and 6 bases at J, with 5 bases in the middle. Written as DNA, the CDR3 is TGTGCCAGCAGTTACGACAGTAATTCACCCCTCCACTTT. Amino acids: CASSYDSNSPLHF.

The genes are TRBV18 and TRBJ2-1; TRBD2 matches at 7 bases. Germline V lookup: CDR1 KGHSH, CDR2 LQKENI. The CDR3 is 17 residues long. J gave up 2 bases and V 4 bases, and 11 bases lay outside the gene matches. The CDR3, as DNA: TGTGCCAGCTCACGTGTAGGAGGAGCGGGAACCTACAATGAGCAGTTCTTC. This codes for CASSRVGGAGTYNEQFF.

The chain employs TRBV6-6 and TRBJ2-2; weak D call: TRBD2 (6 bases). This CDR3 region has 13 residues. Germline V gene sequence: CDR1 MNHNY, CDR2 SVGAGI (reference sequence). The germline V and J ends were trimmed by 2 bases and 6 bases, with 7 bases remaining between them. The CDR3 sequence is CASSYTGAGELFF. DNA for the CDR3: TGTGCCAGCAGTTACACGGGGGCCGGGGAGCTGTTTTTT.

The chain combines TRBV6-5 with TRBJ2-1; D gene ambiguous. V was trimmed by 6 bases and J by 7 bases, leaving 19 bases between them. Germline V gene lookup returns CDR1 MNHEY and CDR2 SVGAGI. This CDR3 spans 15 amino acids. The CDR3, as DNA: TGTGCCAGCAGGTCATCACAAACGTTGACAAATGAGCAGTTCTTC. This sequence encodes CASRSSQTLTNEQFF.

This clone showed up just a few times. V gene TRBV7-3 combines with J gene TRBJ1-3; maybe TRBD1 (5 bases). The length of the CDR3 is 16 residues. Trimming shortened V by 2 bases and J by 0 bases, and 11 bases separated the two germline ends. Looked up from germline, CDR1 is SGHTA and CDR2 is FQGTGA. This CDR3 is CASSLENRPSGNTIYF. DNA of the CDR3: TGTGCCAGCAGCTTAGAGAACAGGCCCTCTGGAAACACCATATATTTT.

This chain links TRBV2 with TRBJ1-6; D call uncertain. Trimming removed 3 bases from V and 8 bases from J, with 14 bases in between. The germline V gene encodes CDR1 SNHLY and CDR2 FYNNEI. The CDR3 covers 15 residues. This chain's CDR3 is CASSDRRVKDSPLHF. CDR3 in DNA: TGTGCCAGCAGTGACCGGAGGGTTAAGGATTCACCCCTCCACTTT. The variable domain in full, with the rest retrieved from reference TRBV2 and TRBJ1-6, is EPEVTQTPSHQVTQMGQEVILRCVPISNHLYFYWYRQILGQKVEFLVSFYNNEISEKSEIFDDQFSVERPDGSNFTLKIRSTKLEDSAMYFCASSDRRVKDSPLHFGNGTRLTVT.

This sequence joins TRBV9 and TRBJ2-3, with D perhaps matching TRBD1 (6 bases). Germline-derived CDR1 and CDR2 are SGDLS and YYNGEE. The CDR3 is made up of 17 amino acids. V was shortened by 0 bases and J by 3 bases, with 17 bases between the two germline ends. The CDR3, as DNA: TGTGCCAGCAGCGTAGCCCCACAGGGTGCTGGGACAGATACGCAGTATTTT. This sequence encodes CASSVAPQGAGTDTQYF.

This CDR3 is CSVGIGLAGGPLYEQYF. The CDR3 DNA is TGCAGCGTTGGAATTGGGCTAGCGGGAGGGCCGCTCTACGAGCAGTACTTC. The chain joins TRBV29-1 to TRBJ2-7, with 12 bases identical to TRBD2. The junction had 13 bases not matched to a gene; V was cut back by 4 bases and J by 3 bases. Germline-derived CDR1 and CDR2 are SQVTM and ANQGSEA. CDR3 length: 17 amino acids.

The V gene is TRBV27, the J gene TRBJ2-1; D is perhaps TRBD2 (6 bases). The V and J ends lost 5 bases and 9 bases respectively, with 20 bases between them. The CDR3 spans 15 residues. Germline CDR1 reads MNHEY; CDR2 reads SMNVEV (reference sequence). The CDR3 coding sequence is TGTGCCAGCAGTCCGGGACTCCTCTTGGGGGTTGAGCAGTTCTTC. This translates into CASSPGLLLGVEQFF.

The chain links TRBV7-3 to TRBJ2-1, with D possibly being TRBD2 (6 bases). The CDR3 sequence is 14 residues long. Germline V CDR1 and CDR2: SGHTA, FQGTGA. The V gene lost 5 bases and the J gene lost 6 bases, with 14 bases spanning the gap. The CDR3 here is CASSRTMGGNEQFF. The CDR3 nucleotides are TGTGCCAGCAGCCGGACCATGGGAGGCAATGAGCAGTTCTTC.

The CDR3 region has the DNA TGTGCCAGCAGTTTAGTGGGGGGGGAGACCCAGTACTTC. Translating it yields CASSLVGGETQYF. V gene TRBV27 combines with J gene TRBJ2-5; 7 nucleotides align to TRBD2. Germline trimming cut 2 bases from V and 5 bases from J; bases unmatched to any gene: 2. The CDR3 is made up of 13 amino acids. Germline lookup yields CDR1 MNHEY and CDR2 SMNVEV (reference sequence).

The V and J genes are TRBV11-2 and TRBJ2-1; no reliable D call. CDR3 length equals 14 residues. The V gene lost 1 base and the J gene lost 7 bases, with 11 bases spanning the gap. CDR1 is SGHAT, CDR2 FQNNGV, per germline. The CDR3 DNA reads TGTGCCAGCAGCTTAGGAATCTCTGCGAATGAGCAGTTCTTC. Translated, it gives CASSLGISANEQFF.

This chain connects TRBV20-1 to TRBJ1-5; D is unclear. Between the trimmed V and J ends, which lost 3 bases and 3 bases, there was a span of 9 bases. This CDR3 comprises 13 residues. The germline V gene has CDR1 DFQATT and CDR2 SNEGSKA (reference sequence). CDR3 amino acids: CSASTGINQPQHF. CDR3 DNA sequence: TGCAGTGCTAGTACCGGGATCAATCAGCCCCAGCATTTT.

This clone was detected once. This chain joins TRBV6-2 or TRBV6-3 and TRBJ1-2; 8 bases fit TRBD1. Per the germline V gene, CDR1 is MNHEY and CDR2 is SVGEGT. Unmatched junction bases numbered 4, after V lost 3 bases and J lost 4 bases. This CDR3 has 14 amino acids. CDR3 nucleotide sequence: TGTGCCAGCAGTTATGGGCAGGGGGCCTATGGCTACACCTTC. Its translation is CASSYGQGAYGYTF.

The J gene is TRBJ1-1, the V gene TRBV19; TRBD1 is a possible D gene (6 bases). In germline, CDR1 is LNHDA, CDR2 SQIVND (reference sequence). CDR3 length: 14 residues. V shed 3 bases and J shed 6 bases, with 14 bases lying between them. Here the CDR3 reads CASSMGGLTAEAFF. In DNA, the CDR3 is TGTGCCAGTAGTATGGGGGGGCTGACCGCTGAAGCTTTCTTT.

V is TRBV15 and J is TRBJ1-5; TRBD1 matches 10 bases. V lost 1 base, J lost 6 bases, and 3 bases stayed unmatched. This CDR3 contains 15 residues. CDR1 and CDR2 (germline): LNHNV, YYDKDF (reference sequence). The chain's CDR3 is CATSRGGQGRQPQHF. CDR3 sequence (DNA): TGTGCCACCAGCAGAGGGGGACAGGGGCGTCAGCCCCAGCATTTT.

This clone came up once. The CDR3 spells CASSQEDLRNSPLHF. The CDR3 DNA reads TGTGCCAGCAGCCAAGAAGATTTACGGAATTCACCCCTCCACTTT. V and J are TRBV3-1 (or the pseudogene TRBV3-2) and TRBJ1-6, with D unresolved. CDR1 is LGHDT and CDR2 is YNNKEL in the germline V gene (reference sequence). The V gene lost 0 bases and the J gene lost 7 bases, with 10 bases spanning the gap. The CDR3 loop spans 15 amino acids.

This clone was counted only a few times. V is TRBV9 and J is TRBJ2-3, with TRBD2 matching over 13 bases. The CDR3 totals 15 residues. The V segment lost 5 bases and the J segment 4 bases; nucleotides outside the gene matches: 4. Looked up from germline, CDR1 is SGDLS and CDR2 is YYNGEE. This CDR3 is CASSRTSGSSDTQYF. In nucleotides, the CDR3 is TGTGCCAGCAGTAGGACTAGCGGGAGTTCAGATACGCAGTATTTT. The entire variable domain, with the rest obtained from reference TRBV9 and TRBJ2-3, is as follows: DSGVTQTPKHLITATGQRVTLRCSPRSGDLSVYWYQQSLDQGLQFLIQYYNGEERAKGNILERFSAQQFPDLHSELNLSSLELGDSALYFCASSRTSGSSDTQYFGPGTRLTVL.

This sequence joins TRBV28 and TRBJ1-2; no clear D. The V end lost 2 bases, the J end lost 0 bases, and 10 bases lay between the germline ends. Germline lookup yields CDR1 MDHEN and CDR2 SYDVKM. This CDR3 has 15 amino acids. As DNA, the CDR3 is TGTGCCAGCAGTTTAGAACGGAGAGCTAACTATGGCTACACCTTC. This encodes CASSLERRANYGYTF.

This rearrangement joins TRBV20-1 to TRBJ2-5, with TRBD2 identical over 8 bases. V trimming: 3 bases; J trimming: 5 bases; junction bases outside the gene matches: 11. Germline V CDR1 and CDR2: DFQATT, SNEGSKA (reference sequence). The CDR3 spans 15 residues. The CDR3 here is CSASIAGLDSETQYF. The CDR3 DNA reads TGCAGTGCTAGTATAGCGGGGCTAGACTCGGAGACCCAGTACTTC.

This chain links TRBV6-5 with TRBJ1-2; 7 bases map to TRBD1. The CDR3 contains 14 residues. J was trimmed by 1 base and V by 6 bases; bases with no gene match: 5. CDR1 and CDR2 (germline): MNHEY, SVGAGI. CDR3 bases: TGTGCCAGCAGGGGGACAGCGGATAACTATGGCTACACCTTC. Translated, it gives CASRGTADNYGYTF.

The chain links TRBV4-2 to TRBJ2-2; possibly TRBD1 for D (5 bases). Germline V gene sequence: CDR1 LGHNA, CDR2 YNFKEQ. Trimming cost V 0 bases and J 1 base, with 9 bases left between them. The CDR3 has 16 amino acids. The CDR3 nucleotides are TGTGCCAGCAGCCAAGATCCCGGACAGAACACCGGGGAGCTGTTTTTT. Translation: CASSQDPGQNTGELFF.

The chain uses TRBV10-3 and TRBJ2-1, with D tentatively TRBD1 (6 bases). Per the germline V gene, CDR1 is ENHRY and CDR2 is SYGVKD. Trimming took off 3 bases at V and 3 bases at J, with 15 bases between the two ends. The CDR3 runs to 16 residues. The CDR3 DNA reads TGTGCCATCAGTGACTACAGGGCCTTTGGCTACAATGAGCAGTTCTTC. This encodes CAISDYRAFGYNEQFF.

The chain employs TRBV4-2 and TRBJ2-1; D is possibly TRBD2 (5 bases). V lost 2 bases, J lost 6 bases, and 20 bases lay in between. CDR1 is LGHNA, CDR2 YNFKEQ, per germline. This CDR3 spans 17 amino acids. The CDR3 nucleotides are TGTGCCAGCAGCCAATATTCTTTAGCGCTCAAACCCAATGAGCAGTTCTTC. This sequence encodes CASSQYSLALKPNEQFF.

This chain links TRBV30 with TRBJ1-2; D is unclear. The germline CDR1 and CDR2 sequences are GTSNPN and SVGIG (reference sequence). The CDR3 spans 13 residues. The CDR3 sequence is CGSGRSLNYGYTF. The CDR3 DNA reads as TGTGGCTCGGGCAGGTCGCTAAACTATGGCTACACCTTC.

The genes are TRBV7-9 and TRBJ1-4; D may be TRBD1 (6 bases). In germline, CDR1 is SEHNR, CDR2 FQNEAQ (reference sequence). The CDR3 length is 15 residues. Deletions cut 2 bases from V and 1 base from J, with 8 bases between. The CDR3 sequence is CASSLTGQTNEKLFF. For the CDR3, the DNA is TGTGCCAGCAGCTTAACGGGACAAACTAATGAAAAACTGTTTTTT.